These 22 T cell receptor beta chains share one sample of origin, sequenced in a study of human T cells and chemical hapten exposure. Sample time point: patch test 3, about 24 weeks after DPC sensitization. The treatment: therapeutic diphenylcyclopropenone sensitization with weekly scalp DPC. TCRdb itself ran the RACE reads through MiXCR, one entry per CDR3 protein. The sample contains about 170,000 distinct CDR3 sequences, approximately 30% of which appear only once. The sequenced sample was whole blood, obtained in connection with sensitization to the hapten diphenylcyclopropenone (DPC). Receptors originate from a woman aged 18-30 years with alopecia areata. Some clones in this sample may be carry-over from other donors' samples.

The CDR3 region is CASSPLIRRTSGNTIYF. CDR3 nucleotides: TGTGCCAGCAGCCCCCTAATACGGCGTACGTCTGGAAACACCATATATTTT. J is TRBJ1-3 and V is TRBV7-2; D gene ambiguous. The germline gives CDR1 SGHTA, CDR2 FQGNSA. The CDR3 runs 17 residues. V was pared by 5 bases and J by 1 base, with 18 bases between.

V is TRBV5-1 and J is TRBJ2-2, with D perhaps TRBD2 (6 bases). This CDR3 has 16 amino acids. From germline, CDR1 is SGHRS and CDR2 YFSETQ. Trimming took off 4 bases at V and 4 bases at J, with 17 bases between the two ends. The CDR3 here is CASSLETSYITGELFF. The CDR3 coding sequence is TGCGCCAGCAGCCTGGAGACTAGTTATATCACCGGGGAGCTGTTTTTT. Complete variable domain (other parts from reference TRBV5-1 and TRBJ2-2): KAGVTQTPRYLIKTRGQQVTLSCSPISGHRSVSWYQQTPGQGLQFLFEYFSETQRNKGNFPGRFSGRQFSNSRSEMNVSTLELGDSALYLCASSLETSYITGELFFGEGSRLTVL.

The table lists this clonotype with many counts. The rearrangement joins TRBV13 to TRBJ2-3, with a weak D call TRBD2 (6 bases). This CDR3 has 17 amino acids. Trimming took off 5 bases at V and 0 bases at J, with 18 bases between the two ends. Per the germline V gene, CDR1 is PRHDT and CDR2 is FYEKMQ (reference sequence). CDR3 coding DNA: TGTGCCAGCAGCGCTCTGGAGGGGCAGCTTAGCACAGATACGCAGTATTTT. Translated: CASSALEGQLSTDTQYF.

A few counts support this clonotype. The chain joins TRBV18 to TRBJ2-7; TRBD1 matches 9 bases. V lost 0 bases and J lost 4; bases outside the gene matches: 1. CDR1 is KGHSH and CDR2 is LQKENI in the germline V gene. This CDR3 spans 14 amino acids. The CDR3 DNA follows: TGTGCCAGCTCACCACCGACAGGGGGGTACGAGCAGTACTTC. Protein: CASSPPTGGYEQYF.

This clonotype was picked up one time. This chain links TRBV4-1 with TRBJ1-5; D might be TRBD1 (5 bases). Germline CDR1 and CDR2: MGHRA and YSYEKL. The CDR3 is 16 amino acids. V was trimmed by 0 bases and J by 0 bases, leaving 9 bases between them. CDR3 residues: CASSQEQVYSNQPQHF. For the CDR3, the DNA is TGCGCCAGCAGCCAAGAACAGGTTTATAGCAATCAGCCCCAGCATTTT.

Many counts were recorded for this clonotype. The chain uses TRBV6-2 or TRBV6-3 and TRBJ2-2, with 13 nucleotides matching TRBD2. This CDR3 has 19 amino acids. V dropped 1 base and J dropped 2; count of bases not matched to a gene: 7. The germline V gene has CDR1 MNHEY and CDR2 SVGEGT. The chain's CDR3 is CASSYLGRTSGRNTGELFF. CDR3 DNA: TGTGCCAGCAGTTACTTGGGTCGGACTAGCGGGAGAAACACCGGGGAGCTGTTTTTT.

The chain joins TRBV9 to TRBJ2-7, with D possibly TRBD2 on 5 matching bases. The CDR3 has 14 amino acids. Germline CDR1 SGDLS, CDR2 YYNGEE. Trimming removed 4 bases from V and 2 bases from J, with 13 bases in between. CDR3: CASSPAKRPYEQYF. The CDR3 DNA reads as TGTGCCAGCAGCCCCGCAAAGCGGCCCTACGAGCAGTACTTC. Together with reference TRBV9 and TRBJ2-7, the CDR3 gives the full variable domain: DSGVTQTPKHLITATGQRVTLRCSPRSGDLSVYWYQQSLDQGLQFLIQYYNGEERAKGNILERFSAQQFPDLHSELNLSSLELGDSALYFCASSPAKRPYEQYFGPGTRLTVT.

The DNA of the CDR3 is TGCAGCGTTGACGGGCCTGGGAACACTGAAGCTTTCTTT. Its translation is CSVDGPGNTEAFF. V and J are TRBV29-1 and TRBJ1-1, with D hard to call. The CDR3 totals 13 residues. CDR1 is SQVTM, CDR2 ANQGSEA, per germline. The V end was cut by 3 bases, the J end by 1 base, with 9 bases between.

This clonotype showed up just a few times. The rearrangement joins TRBV29-1 to TRBJ1-1; D is ambiguous. Germline CDR1 and CDR2: SQVTM and ANQGSEA. Between the trimmed V and J ends, which lost 5 bases and 3 bases, there was a span of 13 bases. The CDR3 runs 13 residues. The CDR3 DNA sequence: TGCAGCGTTTCCTGGCGACCCGACACTGAAGCTTTCTTT. As protein: CSVSWRPDTEAFF.

The V and J genes are TRBV7-9 and TRBJ1-5; D might be TRBD1 (6 bases). Germline assignment: CDR1 SEHNR and CDR2 FQNEAQ (reference sequence). The CDR3 has 13 amino acids. CDR3 coding DNA: TGTGTCCCGCCGGCAGGGGAGGATCAGCCCCAGCATTTT. It is translated as CVPPAGEDQPQHF.

This clonotype was seen many times. This chain uses TRBV9 with TRBJ2-5; TRBD2 might be the D (6 bases). This CDR3 has 14 residues. The germline gives CDR1 SGDLS, CDR2 YYNGEE. V was shortened by 0 bases and J by 3 bases, with 9 bases between the two germline ends. Written as DNA, the CDR3 is TGTGCCAGCAGCGTAGTGGCGGGAAAAGAGACCCAGTACTTC. Amino acid sequence: CASSVVAGKETQYF.

This clonotype was seen a few times. The rearrangement uses TRBV29-1 and TRBJ2-2, with D hard to call. The germline V gene encodes CDR1 SQVTM and CDR2 ANQGSEA. V was shortened by 8 bases and J by 2 bases, with 3 bases between the two germline ends. The CDR3 is 10 amino acids. As DNA, the CDR3 is TGCAGCTCAAACACCGGGGAGCTGTTTTTT. It yields the protein CSSNTGELFF.

This clonotype was observed a few times. This sequence joins TRBV15 and TRBJ2-1, with 10 bases matching TRBD2. Trimming removed 8 bases from V and 4 bases from J; junction bases left unmatched: 2. Germline lookup yields CDR1 LNHNV and CDR2 YYDKDF (reference sequence). The length of the CDR3 is 13 residues. The CDR3 region is CATGTSEYNEQFF. CDR3 DNA sequence: TGTGCCACCGGGACTAGCGAGTACAATGAGCAGTTCTTC.

The chain employs TRBV29-1 and TRBJ2-5; D not resolved. The V gene's germline CDR1 is SQVTM and CDR2 ANQGSEA. The CDR3 sequence is 12 residues long. V was clipped by 6 bases and J by 5 bases, with 13 bases between them. The CDR3 nucleotides are TGCAGCGTCATGCAAAACGCGGAGACCCAGTACTTC. Translated, it gives CSVMQNAETQYF.

The chain combines TRBV29-1 with TRBJ2-2; TRBD1 matches at 8 bases. Germline trimming cut 7 bases from V and 3 bases from J; bases unmatched to any gene: 1. The CDR3 runs 12 residues. In germline, CDR1 is SQVTM, CDR2 ANQGSEA. CDR3 in DNA: TGCAGCGCGGACAGGGACACCGGGGAGCTGTTTTTT. As protein: CSADRDTGELFF.

This clonotype was seen more than once but under ten times. This sequence joins TRBV7-8 and TRBJ2-1; 7 nucleotides line up with TRBD2. The junction had 8 bases not matched to a gene; V was cut back by 3 bases and J by 6 bases. The CDR3 sequence is 15 residues long. Germline assignment: CDR1 SGHVS and CDR2 FQNEAQ. For the CDR3, the DNA is TGTGCCAGCAGCTTCCGTGGGGGGGGATCCAATGAGCAGTTCTTC. Translation gives CASSFRGGGSNEQFF.

This chain joins TRBV28 and TRBJ1-6; TRBD1 aligns across 7 bases. The CDR3 length is 13 residues. The trim removed 6 bases at V and 5 bases at J, leaving 1 base unmatched. Germline CDR1 is MDHEN and CDR2 is SYDVKM. The DNA for the CDR3 is TGTGCCAGCAGAGGACAGGATAATTCACCCCTCCACTTT. This codes for CASRGQDNSPLHF. Complete variable domain (other parts from reference TRBV28 and TRBJ1-6): DVKVTQSSRYLVKRTGEKVFLECVQDMDHENMFWYRQDPGLGLRLIYFSYDVKMKEKGDIPEGYSVSREKKERFSLILESASTNQTSMYLCASRGQDNSPLHFGNGTRLTVT.

The chain uses TRBV4-3 and TRBJ2-7; TRBD2 is a possible D gene (5 bases). The V gene lost 3 bases and the J gene lost 5 bases, with 11 bases spanning the gap. This CDR3 spans 13 amino acids. The V gene's germline CDR1 is LGHNA and CDR2 YSLEER. The CDR3 nucleotides read TGCGCCAGCAGCCAGGAAGAGGGCCACGAGCAGTACTTC. Translation: CASSQEEGHEQYF.

The J gene is TRBJ2-3, the V gene TRBV7-9; weak D call: TRBD1 (6 bases). V lost 1 base and J 8 bases, leaving 13 bases between the germline ends. This CDR3 contains 14 residues. CDR1 SEHNR and CDR2 FQNEAQ come from the germline V gene (reference sequence). The CDR3 spells CASSLGGGWGTQYF. In DNA, the CDR3 is TGTGCCAGCAGCTTAGGAGGGGGTTGGGGTACGCAGTATTTT. Drawing the rest from reference TRBV7-9 and TRBJ2-3, the complete variable domain is DTGVSQNPRHKITKRGQNVTFRCDPISEHNRLYWYRQTLGQGPEFLTYFQNEAQLEKSRLLSDRFSAERPKGSFSTLEIQRTEQGDSAMYLCASSLGGGWGTQYFGPGTRLTVL.

This clonotype turned up a few times. The chain uses TRBV18 and TRBJ2-1; 8 bases are shared with TRBD2. Germline V gives CDR1 KGHSH, CDR2 LQKENI. The CDR3 runs 13 residues. The junction had 2 bases not matched to a gene; V was cut back by 6 bases and J by 4 bases. CDR3 coding DNA: TGTGCCAGCTCTGTAGCGGGATACAATGAGCAGTTCTTC. It codes for CASSVAGYNEQFF.

This clonotype was found a few times. Relative to the germline gene, one junction end is altered; a read error may explain this. V usage is TRBV4-3 and J usage is TRBJ2-7; TRBD1 agrees at 9 bases. The CDR3 is 15 amino acids. Per the germline V gene, CDR1 is LGHNA and CDR2 is YSLEER. The CDR3: CASSQEGTGTYEQYF. In nucleotides, the CDR3 is TGTGCCAGCAGCCAAGAAGGGACAGGGACCTACGAGCAGTACTTC.

This clonotype has more than one count but fewer than ten. This sequence joins TRBV6-2 or TRBV6-3 and TRBJ2-5; D remains unclear. The CDR3 is 15 amino acids. The V and J ends lost 6 bases and 3 bases respectively, with 17 bases between them. Germline-derived CDR1 and CDR2 are MNHEY and SVGEGT. The CDR3 sequence: CASSLRLVLEETQYF. The CDR3, as DNA: TGTGCCAGCAGCCTACGACTGGTCCTGGAAGAGACCCAGTACTTC.